The 18 T cell receptor beta chains given below trace back to one sample, sequenced in a study of T cells in Graves' hyperthyroidism and ophthalmopathy. Authors of the study amplified TCR beta CDR3 regions from RNA transcripts. HTBI primers were employed in a first-round RT-PCR of the TCR CDR3. In TCRdb, the multiplex PCR reads were re-called with MiXCR into one record per CDR3 protein. The sample lists 400,000 to 550,000 distinct CDR3 sequences, approximately 25% occurring once. The sequencing input was blood. These receptors were collected from a woman aged 30 to 39 with Graves' ophthalmopathy.

The chain is built from TRBV30 and TRBJ1-1; the D is unclear. The CDR3 is 15 amino acids. CDR1 GTSNPN and CDR2 SVGIG come from the germline V gene (reference sequence). V was trimmed by 2 bases and J by 6 bases, leaving 19 bases between them. The CDR3 region is CAWSTRTSFGAEAFF. The CDR3 DNA sequence: TGTGCCTGGAGTACGAGGACCTCGTTTGGGGCTGAAGCTTTCTTT. Full variable domain (remainder filled in from reference TRBV30 and TRBJ1-1): SQTIHQWPATLVQPVGSPLSLECTVEGTSNPNLYWYRQAAGRGLQLLFYSVGIGQISSEVPQNLSASRPQDRQFILSSKKLLLSDSGFYLCAWSTRTSFGAEAFFGQGTRLTVV.

V gene TRBV6-1 combines with J gene TRBJ2-2, with 7 bases identical to TRBD1. V gave up 6 bases and J gave up 3 bases; unmatched junction bases: 7. The length of the CDR3 is 15 residues. Germline V gene sequence: CDR1 MNHNS, CDR2 SASEGT. CDR3 sequence: CASSSGQRDTGELFF. The CDR3 DNA reads TGTGCCAGCAGCTCGGGACAGAGAGACACCGGGGAGCTGTTTTTT.

This clonotype has ten or more counts. V and J are TRBV19 and TRBJ2-7; possibly TRBD2 for D (5 bases). CDR3 length: 14 residues. Germline CDR1 reads LNHDA; CDR2 reads SQIVND (reference sequence). V was clipped by 7 bases and J by 0 bases, with 13 bases between them. CDR3 sequence: CASNRGTDSYEQYF. CDR3 nucleotides: TGTGCCAGTAACCGGGGAACCGACTCCTACGAGCAGTACTTC.

This clonotype was observed at least ten times. V gene TRBV7-8 combines with J gene TRBJ2-6, with D hard to call. CDR1 is SGHVS, CDR2 FQNEAQ, per germline. V was clipped by 0 bases and J by 0 bases, with 6 bases between them. The CDR3 is made up of 16 amino acids. CDR3 DNA sequence: TGTGCCAGCAGCTTAGCGATCTCCTCTGGGGCCAACGTCCTGACTTTC. It specifies CASSLAISSGANVLTF.

This chain uses TRBV19 with TRBJ2-2; D uncertain. This CDR3 has 12 residues. Germline V gives CDR1 LNHDA, CDR2 SQIVND (reference sequence). V was shortened by 5 bases and J by 5 bases, with 6 bases between the two germline ends. The CDR3: CASSDRTGELFF. The CDR3 DNA follows: TGTGCCAGTAGTGATCGTACCGGGGAGCTGTTTTTT.

V gene TRBV4-1 combines with J gene TRBJ1-2, with TRBD1 matching 7 bases. Germline trimming cut 0 bases from V and 1 base from J; bases unmatched to any gene: 5. Germline loops: CDR1 MGHRA, CDR2 YSYEKL. This CDR3 is built from 16 residues. The CDR3 region is CASSQEYGDSNYGYTF. The CDR3 DNA reads TGCGCCAGCAGCCAAGAATACGGGGACAGTAACTATGGCTACACCTTC.

The chain is built from TRBV15 and TRBJ2-7; 10 nucleotides align to TRBD2. This CDR3 is built from 15 residues. Germline assignment: CDR1 LNHNV and CDR2 YYDKDF (reference sequence). Trimming removed 4 bases from V and 3 bases from J; junction bases left unmatched: 6. This CDR3 is CATSMSLAGGYEQYF. DNA of the CDR3: TGTGCCACCAGCATGTCCTTAGCGGGAGGCTACGAGCAGTACTTC.

In its sample, this clonotype was seen once. CDR3 in DNA: TGTGCTAGTGGTGGGGATGTTCCCGAGGAGCTGTTTTTT. This gives the protein CASGGDVPEELFF. The chain is built from TRBV12-5 and TRBJ2-2; no definite D call. The ends were cut back, 5 bases at V and 10 bases at J, with 14 bases in the middle. CDR1 LGHNT and CDR2 FRNRAP come from the germline V gene. CDR3 size: 13 residues.

This clonotype occurred many times. This CDR3 reads CASSADGLTYEQYF. The CDR3 bases are TGTGCCAGTAGTGCCGACGGACTAACCTACGAGCAGTACTTC. The chain has TRBV19 and TRBJ2-7, with D possibly TRBD2 on 6 matching bases. The CDR3 consists of 14 residues. The V end was cut by 5 bases, the J end by 2 bases, with 13 bases between. From germline, CDR1 is LNHDA and CDR2 SQIVND (reference sequence).

The chain joins TRBV30 to TRBJ2-7; TRBD2 matches 8 bases. Germline CDR1 and CDR2: GTSNPN and SVGIG (reference sequence). CDR3 length: 12 amino acids. The DNA of the CDR3 is TGTGCAGCCAGCGGGGGATCCTACGAGCAGTACTTC. Its protein is CAASGGSYEQYF. Variable domain in full (rest from reference TRBV30 and TRBJ2-7): SQTIHQWPATLVQPVGSPLSLECTVEGTSNPNLYWYRQAAGRGLQLLFYSVGIGQISSEVPQNLSASRPQDRQFILSSKKLLLSDSGFYLCAASGGSYEQYFGPGTRLTVT.

The chain is built from TRBV6-5 and TRBJ2-5, with a weak D call TRBD1 (5 bases). There are 14 residues in the CDR3. Trimming took off 2 bases at V and 5 bases at J, with 12 bases between the two ends. From germline, CDR1 is MNHEY and CDR2 SVGAGI. CDR3 amino acids: CASSYRQGRETQYF. CDR3 bases: TGTGCCAGCAGTTACCGGCAGGGCCGTGAGACCCAGTACTTC.

This clonotype was recorded many times. The chain uses TRBV11-2 and TRBJ2-5, with 7 bases identical to TRBD1. Germline V gives CDR1 SGHAT, CDR2 FQNNGV. This CDR3 has 15 residues. With 7 bases clipped from V and 0 bases from J, the junction kept 8 bases outside the gene matches. The CDR3 sequence: CASNYRGRYQETQYF. The CDR3 coding sequence is TGTGCCAGCAACTACAGGGGTCGGTACCAAGAGACCCAGTACTTC.

For this clonotype: This may stem from a read error, because a much larger clone lies one nucleotide away. The V and J genes are TRBV20-1 and TRBJ1-2, with D possibly TRBD1 on 6 matching bases. Trimming removed 2 bases from V and 8 bases from J, with 15 bases in between. The CDR3 has 13 amino acids. Germline-derived CDR1 and CDR2 are DFQATT and SNEGSKA (reference sequence). CDR3 in DNA: TGCAGTGCTAGACATAGGGGGGGAGAAGGCTACACCTTC. The encoded protein is CSARHRGGEGYTF.

This clonotype came up many times. This chain connects TRBV28 to TRBJ1-2, with 7 bases identical to TRBD1. Trimming removed 7 bases from V and 4 bases from J; junction bases left unmatched: 9. This CDR3 region has 14 residues. Germline V gene lookup returns CDR1 MDHEN and CDR2 SYDVKM. The CDR3 DNA follows: TGTGCCAGCATCGAAAGGGGGCGGACCTATGGCTACACCTTC. Its protein product is CASIERGRTYGYTF.

This clonotype was detected many times. V is TRBV4-1 and J is TRBJ1-1; D is undetermined. The CDR3 consists of 16 residues. V gave up 2 bases and J gave up 0 bases, with 13 bases separating them. Germline V lookup: CDR1 MGHRA, CDR2 YSYEKL. CDR3 in amino acids: CASSQINGPLNTEAFF. Here the CDR3 DNA reads TGCGCCAGCAGCCAAATCAACGGGCCTTTGAACACTGAAGCTTTCTTT.

This clonotype came up a few times. The rearrangement uses TRBV11-2 and TRBJ1-6, with D possibly matching TRBD1 (6 bases). V gave up 5 bases and J gave up 0 bases, with 17 bases separating them. CDR3 length equals 18 residues. Germline V lookup: CDR1 SGHAT, CDR2 FQNNGV. CDR3 sequence (DNA): TGTGCCAGCAGCGGAGAGGGACAAAGGAGCTCCTATAATTCACCCCTCCACTTT. Protein sequence: CASSGEGQRSSYNSPLHF.

This clonotype was counted at least ten times. V usage is TRBV5-1 and J usage is TRBJ1-2; the match to TRBD1 covers 7 bases. The CDR3 totals 15 residues. V gave up 5 bases and J gave up 0 bases; unmatched junction bases: 7. Germline CDR1 reads SGHRS; CDR2 reads YFSETQ. The CDR3 DNA follows: TGCGCCAGCAGTCCCACAGGGGACCCTAACTATGGCTACACCTTC. Its translation: CASSPTGDPNYGYTF.

The CDR3 region is CASSFGDRGGYTF. The CDR3 coding sequence is TGTGCCAGCAGTTTTGGGGACAGGGGTGGCTACACCTTC. V usage is TRBV27 and J usage is TRBJ1-2, with 10 bases matching TRBD1. CDR1 and CDR2 from the germline V gene are MNHEY and SMNVEV (reference sequence). Unmatched junction bases numbered 2, after V lost 3 bases and J lost 7 bases. The CDR3 is made up of 13 amino acids.